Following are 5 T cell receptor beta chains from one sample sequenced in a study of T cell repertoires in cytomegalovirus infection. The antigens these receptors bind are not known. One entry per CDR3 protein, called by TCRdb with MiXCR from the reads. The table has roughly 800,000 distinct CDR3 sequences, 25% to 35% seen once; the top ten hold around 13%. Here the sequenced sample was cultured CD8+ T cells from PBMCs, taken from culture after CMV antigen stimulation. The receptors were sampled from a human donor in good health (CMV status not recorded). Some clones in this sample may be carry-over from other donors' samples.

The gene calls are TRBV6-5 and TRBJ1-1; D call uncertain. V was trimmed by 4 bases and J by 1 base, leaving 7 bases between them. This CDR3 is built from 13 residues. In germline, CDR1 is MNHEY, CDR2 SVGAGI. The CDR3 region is CASSWARNTEAFF. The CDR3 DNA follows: TGTGCCAGCAGTTGGGCTAGGAACACTGAAGCTTTCTTT.

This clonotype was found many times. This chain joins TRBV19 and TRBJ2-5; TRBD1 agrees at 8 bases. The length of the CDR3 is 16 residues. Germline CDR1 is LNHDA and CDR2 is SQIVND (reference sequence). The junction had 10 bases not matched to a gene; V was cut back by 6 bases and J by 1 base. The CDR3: CASSPVTGVLQETQYF. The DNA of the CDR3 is TGTGCCAGTAGCCCCGTGACAGGGGTTCTCCAAGAGACCCAGTACTTC.

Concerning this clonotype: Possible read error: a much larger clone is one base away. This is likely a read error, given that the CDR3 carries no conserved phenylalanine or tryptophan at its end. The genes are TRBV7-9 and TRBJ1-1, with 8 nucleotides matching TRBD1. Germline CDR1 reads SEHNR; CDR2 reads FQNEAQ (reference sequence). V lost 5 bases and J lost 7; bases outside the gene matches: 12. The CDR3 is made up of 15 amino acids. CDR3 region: CASSPRGTGFGEAFL. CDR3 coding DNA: TGTGCCAGCAGCCCAAGGGGGACAGGTTTCGGTGAAGCTTTCTTA.

This CDR3 is CASKPRSTEAFF. The DNA for the CDR3 is TGCGCCAGTAAACCTCGGAGCACTGAAGCTTTCTTT. The gene calls are TRBV5-1 and TRBJ1-1; D gene uncertain. Germline V CDR1 and CDR2: SGHRS, YFSETQ. CDR3 size: 12 residues. Trimming left V 8 bases short and J 4 bases short, with 12 bases between.

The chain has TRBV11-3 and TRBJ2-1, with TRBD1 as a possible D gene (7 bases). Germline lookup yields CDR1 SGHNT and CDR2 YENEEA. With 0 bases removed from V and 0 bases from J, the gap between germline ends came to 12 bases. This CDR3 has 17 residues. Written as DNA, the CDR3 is TGTGCCAGCAGCTTAGATGATCAGGGGGGCTCCTACAATGAGCAGTTCTTC. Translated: CASSLDDQGGSYNEQFF.